One and the same sample provided the 8 T cell receptor beta chains below, sequenced in a study of response to subunit inactivated influenza vaccine. From the RT-PCR reads, TCRdb called clonotypes with MiXCR, one entry per CDR3 protein. The sample comprises over 750,000 distinct CDR3 sequences, approximately 22% of which are singletons, and approximately 10% rests with the top ten. The sample here was PBMCs from blood, taken roughly 5 days after vaccination. The receptors stem from a man aged 50-59 years who received an inactivated influenza vaccine.

The rearrangement uses TRBV29-1 and TRBJ2-2, with 8 bases that match TRBD2. This CDR3 has 14 amino acids. V dropped 4 bases and J dropped 3; count of bases not matched to a gene: 4. The V gene's germline CDR1 is SQVTM and CDR2 ANQGSEA. DNA of the CDR3: TGCAGCGTTGGGTCTAGCGGGTACACCGGGGAGCTGTTTTTT. Amino acids: CSVGSSGYTGELFF.

This clonotype turned up a few times. The chain joins TRBV20-1 to TRBJ2-1, with 7 nucleotides matching TRBD1. V lost 3 bases, J lost 11 bases, and 13 bases stayed unmatched. This CDR3 contains 14 residues. Germline CDR1 is DFQATT and CDR2 is SNEGSKA (reference sequence). For the CDR3, the DNA is TGCAGTGCTAGGGACGACAGGGATGGGATCCAGCAGTTCTTC. It yields the protein CSARDDRDGIQQFF.

The chain couples TRBV7-9 to TRBJ2-3, with TRBD1 matching over 7 bases. CDR1 is SEHNR and CDR2 is FQNEAQ in the germline V gene (reference sequence). The CDR3 is made up of 17 amino acids. The ends lost 0 bases at V and 0 bases at J; junction bases unmatched: 6. CDR3 amino acids: CASSLAGTEFSTDTQYF. DNA of the CDR3: TGTGCCAGCAGCTTAGCTGGGACAGAGTTTAGCACAGATACGCAGTATTTT. Supplemented by reference TRBV7-9 and TRBJ2-3, the full variable domain reads DTGVSQNPRHKITKRGQNVTFRCDPISEHNRLYWYRQTLGQGPEFLTYFQNEAQLEKSRLLSDRFSAERPKGSFSTLEIQRTEQGDSAMYLCASSLAGTEFSTDTQYFGPGTRLTVL.

The gene calls are TRBV5-1 and TRBJ2-3; D call uncertain. The CDR3 has 13 residues. Deletions cut 2 bases from V and 3 bases from J, with 7 bases between. Germline V CDR1 and CDR2: SGHRS, YFSETQ. CDR3 DNA: TGCGCCAGCAGCTTCCCCGCAACAGATACGCAGTATTTT. Translated: CASSFPATDTQYF.

The CDR3 DNA follows: TGTGCCAGCAGCCCCGACACAGGGGACGAGCAGTACTTC. Its protein is CASSPDTGDEQYF. The rearrangement uses TRBV3-1 and TRBJ2-7, with TRBD1 matching over 7 bases. Germline assignment: CDR1 LGHDT and CDR2 YNNKEL (reference sequence). V was pared by 4 bases and J by 5 bases, with 5 bases of the junction left unmatched. The CDR3 covers 13 residues.

This clonotype was seen just once. The J gene is TRBJ2-5, the V gene TRBV11-2; D unresolved. Trimming took 0 bases from V and 4 from J, leaving 6 bases between them. Per the germline V gene, CDR1 is SGHAT and CDR2 is FQNNGV. The CDR3 consists of 13 residues. As DNA, the CDR3 is TGTGCCAGCAGCTTAGAGCTAGTAGAGACCCAGTACTTC. It specifies CASSLELVETQYF.

V usage is TRBV5-1 and J usage is TRBJ2-1; 7 positions agree with TRBD2. The CDR3 covers 15 residues. V shed 9 bases, J shed 3 bases, and the junction held 12 bases outside the gene matches. The germline V gene encodes CDR1 SGHRS and CDR2 YFSETQ. The CDR3 DNA reads TGCGCCACCAAGGCGGGGACTATCAACTACAATGAGCAGTTCTTC. Encoded protein: CATKAGTINYNEQFF.

The chain joins TRBV7-2 to TRBJ2-7, with 8 bases fitting TRBD2. Germline V gene lookup returns CDR1 SGHTA and CDR2 FQGNSA. The V gene end was trimmed by 5 bases and the J gene end by 4 bases; junction bases not matched to a gene: 10. The CDR3 is made up of 15 amino acids. As DNA, the CDR3 is TGTGCCAGCAGCCCGAACCCGGGAGGGCCGTACGAGCAGTACTTC. It codes for CASSPNPGGPYEQYF.